The 23 T cell receptor beta chains listed next were all sequenced from one sample in a study of T cell changes during pregnancy in multiple sclerosis. Produced via immunoSEQ multiplex PCR; TCRdb's table is partial and in-frame only. The data contain about 59,000 clones, about nine tenths of them singletons. Sequencing used peripheral blood, obtained in the first trimester of pregnancy. Receptors originate from a female donor in good health, enrolled as a control in a pregnancy study.

This rearrangement joins TRBV11-1 to TRBJ2-1; no definite D call. The CDR3 is 15 residues long. Between the trimmed V and J ends, which lost 1 base and 0 bases, there was a span of 7 bases. Germline V lookup: CDR1 SGHAT, CDR2 FQDESV (reference sequence). The CDR3 protein is CASSLEQSSYNEQFF. For the CDR3, the DNA is TGTGCCAGCAGCTTAGAACAGAGCTCCTACAATGAGCAGTTCTTC.

V and J are TRBV7-2 and TRBJ1-1; the match to TRBD1 covers 7 bases. The germline V gene encodes CDR1 SGHTA and CDR2 FQGNSA. The ends lost 5 bases at V and 1 base at J; junction bases unmatched: 4. CDR3 length: 14 residues. CDR3 sequence (DNA): TGTGCCAGCAGCGCCGGGACAGCGAACACTGAAGCTTTCTTT. Its translation: CASSAGTANTEAFF.

In nucleotides, the CDR3 is TGTGCCAGCAGTTACGCAGGGTACGTCACCTTC. Its translation: CASSYAGYVTF. The J gene is TRBJ1-2, the V gene TRBV28; D is perhaps TRBD1 (5 bases). Trimming shortened V by 4 bases and J by 13 bases, and 13 bases separated the two germline ends. The germline V gene has CDR1 MDHEN and CDR2 SYDVKM. The length of the CDR3 is 11 residues.

J is TRBJ1-2 and V is TRBV5-8; 7 nucleotides align to TRBD1. V dropped 4 bases and J dropped 8; count of bases not matched to a gene: 14. The CDR3 sequence is 15 residues long. Germline V CDR1 and CDR2: SGHTS, YDEGEE. The CDR3 DNA reads TGTGCCAGCAGCCAACAGACAGGGATTCGGCGGGGCTACACCTTC. Its protein is CASSQQTGIRRGYTF. Based on the CDR3 plus reference TRBV5-8 and TRBJ1-2, the full variable domain is EAGVTQSPTHLIKTRGQQATLRCSPISGHTSVYWYQQALGLGLQFLLWYDEGEERNRGNFPPRFSGRQFPNYSSELNVNALELEDSALYLCASSQQTGIRRGYTFGSGTRLTVV.

The V call is TRBV19, the J call TRBJ1-2; TRBD1 agrees at 7 bases. The germline V gene has CDR1 LNHDA and CDR2 SQIVND (reference sequence). V lost 2 bases, J lost 6 bases, and 6 bases stayed unmatched. The CDR3 has 14 amino acids. The CDR3, as DNA: TGTGCCAGTAGTATAAATTGGGACAGCAATGGCTACACCTTC. Protein product: CASSINWDSNGYTF.

The chain couples TRBV13 to TRBJ1-1; weak D call: TRBD1 (5 bases). This CDR3 is built from 15 residues. CDR1 is PRHDT and CDR2 is FYEKMQ in the germline V gene (reference sequence). Trimming took 0 bases from V and 0 from J, leaving 8 bases between them. The CDR3 DNA reads as TGTGCCAGCAGCTTAGGAGGGGCCTTGAACACTGAAGCTTTCTTT. Amino acid sequence: CASSLGGALNTEAFF.

This clone has more than one count but fewer than ten. The V call is TRBV5-1, the J call TRBJ1-1; the D gene is possibly TRBD1 (5 bases). The germline V and J ends were trimmed by 0 bases and 3 bases, with 15 bases remaining between them. Germline values: CDR1 SGHRS, CDR2 YFSETQ. This CDR3 is built from 16 residues. CDR3 sequence (DNA): TGCGCCAGCAGCTTGGAGGGCAGGGTGGGTGACACTGAAGCTTTCTTT. Its protein is CASSLEGRVGDTEAFF. Combining the CDR3 with reference TRBV5-1 and TRBJ1-1 gives the whole variable domain KAGVTQTPRYLIKTRGQQVTLSCSPISGHRSVSWYQQTPGQGLQFLFEYFSETQRNKGNFPGRFSGRQFSNSRSEMNVSTLELGDSALYLCASSLEGRVGDTEAFFGQGTRLTVV.

V and J are TRBV9 and TRBJ2-1; 9 bases align to TRBD1. With 3 bases clipped from V and 8 bases from J, the junction kept 12 bases outside the gene matches. From germline, CDR1 is SGDLS and CDR2 YYNGEE. The CDR3 sequence is 16 residues long. CDR3 bases: TGTGCCAGCAGCGCACGGACAGGGGAGGATGAGTATGAGCAGTTCTTC. Protein sequence: CASSARTGEDEYEQFF.

The table lists this clone with a count of one. V is TRBV6-6 and J is TRBJ1-4; possibly TRBD1 for D (5 bases). Germline assignment: CDR1 MNHNY and CDR2 SVGAGI (reference sequence). This CDR3 has 14 amino acids. The germline V and J ends were trimmed by 2 bases and 7 bases, with 11 bases remaining between them. The CDR3 bases are TGTGCCAGCAGTTACGGTCAGGGTCCTGAAAAACTGTTTTTT. It is translated as CASSYGQGPEKLFF.

This sequence joins TRBV11-2 and TRBJ1-4; weak D call: TRBD1 (5 bases). The CDR3 has 16 amino acids. In germline, CDR1 is SGHAT, CDR2 FQNNGV. V lost 3 bases and J lost 5, with 16 bases in between. CDR3 protein: CASSLGTSRGNEKLFF. The CDR3 DNA is TGTGCCAGCAGCTTGGGAACCAGCCGGGGGAATGAAAAACTGTTTTTT.

V is TRBV10-3 and J is TRBJ1-1; TRBD1 matches at 7 bases. The V gene end was trimmed by 3 bases and the J gene end by 5 bases; junction bases not matched to a gene: 9. Germline-derived CDR1 and CDR2 are ENHRY and SYGVKD. CDR3 length equals 15 residues. CDR3 residues: CAISDLAGGKTEAFF. The CDR3 region has the DNA TGTGCCATCAGTGATCTGGCAGGGGGAAAGACTGAAGCTTTCTTT.

The V call is TRBV7-8, the J call TRBJ1-1, with TRBD1 matching 7 bases. The CDR3 spans 16 residues. With 2 bases clipped from V and 0 bases from J, the junction kept 6 bases outside the gene matches. From germline, CDR1 is SGHVS and CDR2 FQNEAQ. CDR3 residues: CASSLSGGYMNTEAFF. The CDR3, as DNA: TGTGCCAGCAGCTTATCAGGGGGGTACATGAACACTGAAGCTTTCTTT.

The chain has TRBV7-2 and TRBJ1-2, with 8 bases matching TRBD1. Germline CDR1 and CDR2: SGHTA and FQGNSA. J lost 7 bases, V lost 1 base, and 8 bases had no gene match. CDR3 size: 15 residues. The CDR3 is CASSLVWQGASGYTF. The CDR3 nucleotides read TGTGCCAGCAGCTTAGTTTGGCAGGGGGCCTCTGGCTACACCTTC.

The V and J genes are TRBV7-2 and TRBJ2-3, with D possibly being TRBD2 (5 bases). Germline assignment: CDR1 SGHTA and CDR2 FQGNSA. The V gene lost 1 base and the J gene lost 6 bases, with 14 bases spanning the gap. This CDR3 has 15 residues. DNA of the CDR3: TGTGCCAGCAGCTTAGTGGTCGGGATGTCGGATACGCAGTATTTT. Protein product: CASSLVVGMSDTQYF.

The rearrangement uses TRBV9 and TRBJ1-1; possible D gene TRBD1, 5 bases. CDR1 and CDR2 from the germline V gene are SGDLS and YYNGEE. V gave up 4 bases and J gave up 0 bases, with 16 bases separating them. This CDR3 spans 16 amino acids. The CDR3 DNA is TGTGCCAGCAGCCACCACCGGCAGGGTGTGAACACTGAAGCTTTCTTT. Protein: CASSHHRQGVNTEAFF.

The chain uses TRBV7-2 and TRBJ1-2; no clear D gene. Trimming pared 1 base from V and 1 base from J, leaving 7 bases between. The CDR3 runs 14 residues. Looked up from germline, CDR1 is SGHTA and CDR2 is FQGNSA. The CDR3 reads CASSLDTFNYGYTF. The CDR3, as DNA: TGTGCCAGCAGCTTAGACACGTTTAACTATGGCTACACCTTC.

The chain carries TRBV25-1 and TRBJ1-2, with 7 bases lining up with TRBD1. This CDR3 has 16 amino acids. The junction had 11 bases not matched to a gene; V was cut back by 1 base and J by 6 bases. Germline-derived CDR1 and CDR2 are MGHDK and SYGVNS. The DNA for the CDR3 is TGTGCCAGCAGTGAATTCGAGGGGACAGACGAAAATGGCTACACCTTC. Translated, it gives CASSEFEGTDENGYTF.

The chain carries TRBV7-8 and TRBJ2-1, with D uncertain. Germline-derived CDR1 and CDR2 are SGHVS and FQNEAQ. This CDR3 contains 11 residues. Trimming removed 2 bases at V and 8 bases at J, with 4 bases between. CDR3 DNA sequence: TGTGCCAGCAGCTTATCCTATGAGCAGTTCTTC. Its protein product is CASSLSYEQFF.

The chain joins TRBV6-6 to TRBJ2-7; TRBD1 is a possible D gene (5 bases). Trimming cost V 2 bases and J 2 bases, with 16 bases left between them. Germline lookup yields CDR1 MNHNY and CDR2 SVGAGI (reference sequence). The CDR3 length is 16 residues. CDR3 sequence: CASSYPGSKGTYEQYF. In DNA, the CDR3 is TGTGCCAGCAGTTACCCCGGGTCGAAGGGGACCTACGAGCAGTACTTC.

This sequence joins TRBV5-4 and TRBJ2-5; D may be TRBD2 (7 bases). Germline V lookup: CDR1 SGHNT, CDR2 YYREEE (reference sequence). The V gene lost 0 bases and the J gene lost 2 bases, with 20 bases spanning the gap. This CDR3 region has 18 residues. The CDR3 DNA sequence: TGTGCCAGCAGCTTGGCCGAGGTTTGGGGGGGGCAGCAAGAGACCCAGTACTTC. Its protein product is CASSLAEVWGGQQETQYF. The full variable domain, rest sourced from reference TRBV5-4 and TRBJ2-5, is ETGVTQSPTHLIKTRGQQVTLRCSSQSGHNTVSWYQQALGQGPQFIFQYYREEENGRGNFPPRFSGLQFPNYSSELNVNALELDDSALYLCASSLAEVWGGQQETQYFGPGTRLLVL.

V is TRBV10-3 and J is TRBJ1-3; D gene unclear. Trimming took off 4 bases at V and 0 bases at J, with 10 bases between the two ends. This CDR3 has 15 amino acids. Germline V gene data show CDR1 as ENHRY and CDR2 as SYGVKD. The CDR3 spells CAISVPSGSGNTIYF. DNA for the CDR3: TGTGCCATCAGTGTCCCCAGTGGCTCTGGAAACACCATATATTTT.

This rearrangement joins TRBV6-4 to TRBJ2-1, with D perhaps TRBD2 (7 bases). Trimming pared 5 bases from V and 9 bases from J, leaving 20 bases between. Germline lookup yields CDR1 MRHNA and CDR2 SNTAGT. There are 15 residues in the CDR3. The CDR3 sequence is CASSLTGGGLGEQFF. The DNA for the CDR3 is TGTGCCAGCAGTCTAACGGGGGGCGGTTTGGGTGAGCAGTTCTTC.

The chain links TRBV30 to TRBJ2-2, with D maybe TRBD1 (5 bases). The V end was cut by 6 bases, the J end by 7 bases, with 21 bases between. The germline V gene has CDR1 GTSNPN and CDR2 SVGIG (reference sequence). This CDR3 spans 15 amino acids. CDR3 region: CACPLGPPRFGELFF. CDR3 in DNA: TGTGCCTGTCCGTTGGGGCCCCCTCGGTTCGGGGAGCTGTTTTTT.